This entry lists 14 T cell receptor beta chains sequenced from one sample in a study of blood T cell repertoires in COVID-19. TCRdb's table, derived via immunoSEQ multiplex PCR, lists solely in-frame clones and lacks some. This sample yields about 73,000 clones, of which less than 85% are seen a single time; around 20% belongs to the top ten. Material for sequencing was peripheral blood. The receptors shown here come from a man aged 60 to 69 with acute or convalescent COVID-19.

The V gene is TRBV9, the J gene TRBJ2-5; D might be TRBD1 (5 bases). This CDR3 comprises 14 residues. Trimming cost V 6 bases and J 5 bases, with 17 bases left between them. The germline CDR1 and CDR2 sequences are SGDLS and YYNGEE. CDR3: CASKHEGARETQYF. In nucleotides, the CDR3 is TGTGCCAGCAAGCACGAAGGGGCGCGGGAGACCCAGTACTTC.

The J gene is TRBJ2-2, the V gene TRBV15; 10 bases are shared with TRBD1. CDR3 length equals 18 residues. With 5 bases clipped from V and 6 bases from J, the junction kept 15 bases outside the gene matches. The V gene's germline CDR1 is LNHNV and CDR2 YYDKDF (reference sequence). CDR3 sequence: CATSLRDRGFGRAGELFF. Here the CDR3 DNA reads TGTGCCACCAGCCTACGGGACAGGGGATTTGGACGGGCCGGGGAGCTGTTTTTT.

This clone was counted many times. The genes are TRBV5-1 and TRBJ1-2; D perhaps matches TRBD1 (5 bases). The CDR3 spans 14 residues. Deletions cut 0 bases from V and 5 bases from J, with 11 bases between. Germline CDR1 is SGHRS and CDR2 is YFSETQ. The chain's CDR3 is CASSLGEDSYGYTF. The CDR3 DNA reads TGCGCCAGCAGCTTGGGGGAAGACAGTTATGGCTACACCTTC.

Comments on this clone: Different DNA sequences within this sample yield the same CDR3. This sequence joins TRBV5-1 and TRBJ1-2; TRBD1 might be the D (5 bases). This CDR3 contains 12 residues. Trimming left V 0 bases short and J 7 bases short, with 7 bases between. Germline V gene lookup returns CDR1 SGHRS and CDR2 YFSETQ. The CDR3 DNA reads TGCGCCAGCAGCTTGGAGGGGCTTGGCTACACCTTC. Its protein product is CASSLEGLGYTF.

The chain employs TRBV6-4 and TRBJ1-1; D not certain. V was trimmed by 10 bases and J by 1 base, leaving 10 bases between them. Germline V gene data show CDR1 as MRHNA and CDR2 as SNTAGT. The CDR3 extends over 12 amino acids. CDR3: CAIVTENTEAFF. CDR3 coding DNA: TGTGCCATCGTCACAGAGAACACTGAAGCTTTCTTT.

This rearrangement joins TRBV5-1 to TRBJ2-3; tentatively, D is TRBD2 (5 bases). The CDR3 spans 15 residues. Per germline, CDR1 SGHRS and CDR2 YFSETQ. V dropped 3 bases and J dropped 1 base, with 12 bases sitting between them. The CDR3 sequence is CASSYSGLGTDTQYF. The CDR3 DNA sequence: TGCGCCAGCAGCTACAGCGGACTGGGCACAGATACGCAGTATTTT.

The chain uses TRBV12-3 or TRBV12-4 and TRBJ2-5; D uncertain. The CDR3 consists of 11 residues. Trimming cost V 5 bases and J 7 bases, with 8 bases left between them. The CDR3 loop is CASSHRGTQYF. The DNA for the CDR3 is TGTGCCAGCAGTCACCGCGGGACCCAGTACTTC.

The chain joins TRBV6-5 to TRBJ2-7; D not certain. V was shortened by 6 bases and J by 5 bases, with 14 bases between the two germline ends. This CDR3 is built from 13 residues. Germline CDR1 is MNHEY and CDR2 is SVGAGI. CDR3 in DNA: TGTGCCAGCAGGACTGGGTCTCGGGACGAGCAGTACGTC. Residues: CASRTGSRDEQYV.

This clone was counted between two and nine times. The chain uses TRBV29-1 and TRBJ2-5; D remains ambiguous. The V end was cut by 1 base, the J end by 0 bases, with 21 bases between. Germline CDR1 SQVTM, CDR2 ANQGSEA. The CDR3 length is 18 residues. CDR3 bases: TGCAGCGTTGAAGGAGGAGCCGTAGGCTACACGTACCAAGAGACCCAGTACTTC. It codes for CSVEGGAVGYTYQETQYF.

CDR3 nucleotide sequence: TGTGCTACGATCCCAGGGCCTGCTAACTATGGCTACACCTTC. Protein: CATIPGPANYGYTF. The gene calls are TRBV5-4 and TRBJ1-2; D is perhaps TRBD1 (5 bases). CDR1 and CDR2 from the germline V gene are SGHNT and YYREEE (reference sequence). This CDR3 is 14 amino acids long.

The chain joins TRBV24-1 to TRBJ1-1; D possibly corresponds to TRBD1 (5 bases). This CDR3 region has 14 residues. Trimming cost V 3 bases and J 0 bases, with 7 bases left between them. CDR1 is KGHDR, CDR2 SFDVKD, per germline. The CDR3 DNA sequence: TGTGCCACCAGTGATAAGGGGATGAACACTGAAGCTTTCTTT. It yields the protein CATSDKGMNTEAFF.

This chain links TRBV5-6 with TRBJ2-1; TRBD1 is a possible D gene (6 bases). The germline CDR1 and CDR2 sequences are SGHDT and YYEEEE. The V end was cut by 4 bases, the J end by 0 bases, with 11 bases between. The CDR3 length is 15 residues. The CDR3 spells CASSDRTRSYNEQFF. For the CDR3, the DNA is TGTGCCAGCAGCGACAGGACCCGCTCCTACAATGAGCAGTTCTTC.

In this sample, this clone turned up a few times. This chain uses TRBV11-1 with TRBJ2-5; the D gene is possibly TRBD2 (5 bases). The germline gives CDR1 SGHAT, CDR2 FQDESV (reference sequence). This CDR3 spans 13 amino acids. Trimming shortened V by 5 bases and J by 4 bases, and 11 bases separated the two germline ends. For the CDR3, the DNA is TGTGCCAGCAGCGCCGGGGTCGGAGAGACCCAGTACTTC. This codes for CASSAGVGETQYF.

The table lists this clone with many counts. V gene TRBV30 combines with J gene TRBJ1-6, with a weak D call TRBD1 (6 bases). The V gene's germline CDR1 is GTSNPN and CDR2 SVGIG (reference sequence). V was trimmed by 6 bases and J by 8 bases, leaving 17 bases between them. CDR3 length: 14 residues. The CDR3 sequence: CACPAGTRYSPLHF. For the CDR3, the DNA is TGTGCCTGCCCCGCCGGGACACGCTATTCACCCCTCCACTTT.